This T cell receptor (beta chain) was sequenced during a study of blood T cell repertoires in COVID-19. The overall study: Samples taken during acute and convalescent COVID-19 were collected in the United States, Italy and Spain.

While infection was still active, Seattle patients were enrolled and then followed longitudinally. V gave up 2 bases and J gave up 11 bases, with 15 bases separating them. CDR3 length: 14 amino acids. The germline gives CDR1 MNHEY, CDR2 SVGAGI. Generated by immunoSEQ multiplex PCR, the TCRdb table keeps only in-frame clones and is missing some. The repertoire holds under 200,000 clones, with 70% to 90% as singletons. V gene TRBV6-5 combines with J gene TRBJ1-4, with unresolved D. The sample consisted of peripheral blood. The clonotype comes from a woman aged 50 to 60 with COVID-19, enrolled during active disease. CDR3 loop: CASSYRGSGLKLFF. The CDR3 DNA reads TGTGCCAGCAGTTACCGAGGGTCGGGTTTGAAACTGTTTTTT.